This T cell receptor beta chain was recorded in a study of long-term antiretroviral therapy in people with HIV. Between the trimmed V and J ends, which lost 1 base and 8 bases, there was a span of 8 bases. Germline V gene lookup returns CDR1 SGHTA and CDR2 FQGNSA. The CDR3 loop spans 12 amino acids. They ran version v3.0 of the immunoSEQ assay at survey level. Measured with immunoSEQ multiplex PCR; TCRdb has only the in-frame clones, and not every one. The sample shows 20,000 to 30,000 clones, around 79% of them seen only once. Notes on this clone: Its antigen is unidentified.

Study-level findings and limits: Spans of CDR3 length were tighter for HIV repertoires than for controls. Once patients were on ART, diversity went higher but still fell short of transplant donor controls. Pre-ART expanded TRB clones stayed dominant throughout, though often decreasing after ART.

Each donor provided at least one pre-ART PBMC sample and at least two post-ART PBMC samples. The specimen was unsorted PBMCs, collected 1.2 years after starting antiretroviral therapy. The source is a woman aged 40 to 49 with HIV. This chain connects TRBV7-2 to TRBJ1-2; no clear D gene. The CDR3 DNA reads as TGTGCCAGCAGCTTAGGTTCGTGGGGCTACACCTTC. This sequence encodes CASSLGSWGYTF.